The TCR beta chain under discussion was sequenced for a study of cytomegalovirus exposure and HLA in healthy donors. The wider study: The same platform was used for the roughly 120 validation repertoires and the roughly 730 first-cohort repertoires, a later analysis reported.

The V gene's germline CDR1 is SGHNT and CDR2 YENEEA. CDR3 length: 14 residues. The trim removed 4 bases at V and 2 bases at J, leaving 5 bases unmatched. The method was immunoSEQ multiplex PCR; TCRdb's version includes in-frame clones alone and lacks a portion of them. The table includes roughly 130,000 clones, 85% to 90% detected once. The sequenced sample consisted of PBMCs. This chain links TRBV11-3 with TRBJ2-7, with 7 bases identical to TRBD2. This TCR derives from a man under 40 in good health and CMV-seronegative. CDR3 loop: CASSSRDYPYEQYF. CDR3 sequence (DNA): TGTGCCAGCAGCTCGCGGGACTATCCCTACGAGCAGTACTTC.